This TCR beta chain originates from a study of chemoradiotherapy in HPV16-positive cancers. Whole-study findings and limits: Only a couple of HPV16-positive patients supplied the functional HPV-specificity definition. Candidate HPV-specific clones and E7-related TCR motifs grew in tumor during treatment.

V lost 5 bases, J lost 6 bases, and 11 bases lay in between. Germline V gives CDR1 MNHNS, CDR2 SASEGT. This CDR3 contains 14 residues. For this clone: Its antigen is unidentified.

Assay used: immunoSEQ multiplex PCR; TCRdb lists only in-frame clones, some missing. Here the sample spans several thousand clones, about 88% being singletons. The sample here was tumor tissue, taken from a patient who underwent chemoradiotherapy. The chain carries TRBV6-1 and TRBJ1-6, with D perhaps matching TRBD1 (6 bases). This receptor was taken from a human donor with HPV-associated anogenital cancer. CDR3 coding DNA: TGTGCCAGCAGTATGGACAGAACTAATTCACCCCTCCACTTT. As protein: CASSMDRTNSPLHF.